This TCR beta chain was sequenced for a study of blood T cell repertoires in COVID-19. V was cut by 2 bases and J by 5 bases, with 12 bases left in between. CDR3 length equals 13 residues. From germline, CDR1 is GTSNPN and CDR2 SVGIG (reference sequence). Generated by immunoSEQ multiplex PCR, the TCRdb table keeps only in-frame clones and is missing some. The sample yields under 300,000 clones, 65% to 80% seen once. Sequences were obtained from peripheral blood. The V gene is TRBV30, the J gene TRBJ1-1; D is undetermined. This TCR derives from a woman aged 40 to 50 with active or convalescent COVID-19. CDR3 in amino acids: CAWSRGLTTEAFF. The CDR3 coding sequence is TGTGCCTGGAGTAGAGGCCTGACTACTGAAGCTTTCTTT.